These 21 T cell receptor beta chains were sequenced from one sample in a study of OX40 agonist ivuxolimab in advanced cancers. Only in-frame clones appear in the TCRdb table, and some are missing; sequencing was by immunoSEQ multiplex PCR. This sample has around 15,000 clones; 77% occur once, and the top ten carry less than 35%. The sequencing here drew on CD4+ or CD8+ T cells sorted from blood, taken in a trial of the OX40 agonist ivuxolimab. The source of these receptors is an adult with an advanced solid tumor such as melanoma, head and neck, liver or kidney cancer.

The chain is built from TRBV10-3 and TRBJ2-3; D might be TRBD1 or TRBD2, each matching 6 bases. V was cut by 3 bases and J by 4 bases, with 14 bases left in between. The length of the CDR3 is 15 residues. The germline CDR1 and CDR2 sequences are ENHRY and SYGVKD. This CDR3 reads CAISDKGGSADTQYF. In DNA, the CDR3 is TGTGCCATCAGTGACAAGGGGGGCTCGGCAGATACGCAGTATTTT.

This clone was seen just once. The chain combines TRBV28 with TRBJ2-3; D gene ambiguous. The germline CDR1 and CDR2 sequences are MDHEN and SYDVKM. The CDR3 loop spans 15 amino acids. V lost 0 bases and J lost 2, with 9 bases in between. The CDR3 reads CASSLWKVTTDTQYF. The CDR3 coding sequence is TGTGCCAGCAGTTTATGGAAGGTTACCACAGATACGCAGTATTTT.

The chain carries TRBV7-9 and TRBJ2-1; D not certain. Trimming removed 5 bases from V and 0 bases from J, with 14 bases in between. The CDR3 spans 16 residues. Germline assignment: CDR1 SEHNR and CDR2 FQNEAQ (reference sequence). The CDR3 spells CASSPGTSSSYNEQFF. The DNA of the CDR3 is TGTGCCAGCAGCCCAGGTACCTCCAGCTCCTACAATGAGCAGTTCTTC.

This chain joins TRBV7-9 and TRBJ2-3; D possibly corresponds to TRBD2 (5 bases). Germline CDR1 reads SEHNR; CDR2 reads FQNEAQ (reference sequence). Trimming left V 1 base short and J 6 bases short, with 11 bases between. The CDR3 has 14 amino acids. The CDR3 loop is CASSLGLASDTQYF. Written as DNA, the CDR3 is TGTGCCAGCAGCTTAGGGCTAGCATCGGATACGCAGTATTTT. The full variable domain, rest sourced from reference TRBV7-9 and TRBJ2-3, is DTGVSQNPRHKITKRGQNVTFRCDPISEHNRLYWYRQTLGQGPEFLTYFQNEAQLEKSRLLSDRFSAERPKGSFSTLEIQRTEQGDSAMYLCASSLGLASDTQYFGPGTRLTVL.

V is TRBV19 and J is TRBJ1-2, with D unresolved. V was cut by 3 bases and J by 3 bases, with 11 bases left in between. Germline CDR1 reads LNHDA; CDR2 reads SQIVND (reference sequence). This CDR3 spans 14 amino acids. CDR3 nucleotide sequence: TGTGCCAGTAGTATGTCCCTTTCTGACTATGGCTACACCTTC. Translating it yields CASSMSLSDYGYTF.

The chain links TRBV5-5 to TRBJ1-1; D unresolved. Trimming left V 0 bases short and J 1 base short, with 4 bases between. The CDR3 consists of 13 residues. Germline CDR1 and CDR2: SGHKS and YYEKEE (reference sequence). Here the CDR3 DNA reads TGTGCCAGCAGCTTGGCGGAGAACACTGAAGCTTTCTTT. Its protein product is CASSLAENTEAFF.

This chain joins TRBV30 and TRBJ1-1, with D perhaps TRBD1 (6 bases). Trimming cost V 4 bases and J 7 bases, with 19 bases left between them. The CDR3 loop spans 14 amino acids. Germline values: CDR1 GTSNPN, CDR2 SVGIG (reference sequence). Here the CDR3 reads CAWTLRWGALEAFF. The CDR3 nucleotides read TGTGCCTGGACGCTGCGGTGGGGGGCACTTGAAGCTTTCTTT.

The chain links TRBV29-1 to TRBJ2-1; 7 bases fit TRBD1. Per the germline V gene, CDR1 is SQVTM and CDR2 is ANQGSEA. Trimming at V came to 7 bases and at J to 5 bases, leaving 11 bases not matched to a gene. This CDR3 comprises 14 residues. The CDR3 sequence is CSADPHGQDNEQFF. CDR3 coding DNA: TGCAGCGCTGACCCCCATGGACAGGACAATGAGCAGTTCTTC.

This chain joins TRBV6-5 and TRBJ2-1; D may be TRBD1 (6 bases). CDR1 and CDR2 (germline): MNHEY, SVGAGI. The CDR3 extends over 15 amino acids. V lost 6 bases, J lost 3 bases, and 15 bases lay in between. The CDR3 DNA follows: TGTGCCAGCAGCCAGACCATAGGGGGCTACAATGAGCAGTTCTTC. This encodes CASSQTIGGYNEQFF.

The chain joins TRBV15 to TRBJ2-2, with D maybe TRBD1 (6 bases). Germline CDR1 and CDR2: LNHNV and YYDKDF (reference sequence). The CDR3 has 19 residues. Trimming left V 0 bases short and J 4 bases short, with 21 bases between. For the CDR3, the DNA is TGTGCCACCAGCAGAGAGAGGGGGTTACGCCTTGGGAGCACCGGGGAGCTGTTTTTT. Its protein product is CATSRERGLRLGSTGELFF.

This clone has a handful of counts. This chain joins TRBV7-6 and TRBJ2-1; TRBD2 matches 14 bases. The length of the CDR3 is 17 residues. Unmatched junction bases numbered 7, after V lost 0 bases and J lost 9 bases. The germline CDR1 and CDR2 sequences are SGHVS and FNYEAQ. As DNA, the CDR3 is TGTGCCAGCAGCTTAGCGGGGGGACTAGCGGGAGAGGGTGAGCAGTTCTTC. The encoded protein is CASSLAGGLAGEGEQFF.

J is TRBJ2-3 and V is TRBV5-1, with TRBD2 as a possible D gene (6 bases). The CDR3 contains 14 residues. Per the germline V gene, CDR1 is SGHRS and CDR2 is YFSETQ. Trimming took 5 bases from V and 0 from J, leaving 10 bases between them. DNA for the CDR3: TGCGCCAGCAGAATAGCGGCTAGCACAGATACGCAGTATTTT. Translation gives CASRIAASTDTQYF.

The CDR3 nucleotides are TGTGCCAGCAGTTTATCTGGCCGTGGAACTGAAGCTTTCTTT. It codes for CASSLSGRGTEAFF. The chain employs TRBV27 and TRBJ1-1; D not certain. The CDR3 sequence is 14 residues long. Trimming left V 0 bases short and J 5 bases short, with 10 bases between. Germline CDR1 is MNHEY and CDR2 is SMNVEV (reference sequence).

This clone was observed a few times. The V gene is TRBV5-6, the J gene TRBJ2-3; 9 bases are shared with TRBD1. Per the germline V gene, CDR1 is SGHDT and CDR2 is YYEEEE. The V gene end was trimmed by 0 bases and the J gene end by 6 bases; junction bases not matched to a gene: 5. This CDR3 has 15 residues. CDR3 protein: CASSLGGQGIDTQYF. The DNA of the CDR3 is TGTGCCAGCAGCTTGGGAGGACAGGGGATTGATACGCAGTATTTT.

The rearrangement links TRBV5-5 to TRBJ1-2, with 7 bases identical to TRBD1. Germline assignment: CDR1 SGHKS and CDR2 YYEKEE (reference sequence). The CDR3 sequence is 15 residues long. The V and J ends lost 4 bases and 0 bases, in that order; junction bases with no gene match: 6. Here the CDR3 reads CASSARDRPNYGYTF. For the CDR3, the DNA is TGTGCCAGCAGCGCCAGGGACAGACCTAACTATGGCTACACCTTC.

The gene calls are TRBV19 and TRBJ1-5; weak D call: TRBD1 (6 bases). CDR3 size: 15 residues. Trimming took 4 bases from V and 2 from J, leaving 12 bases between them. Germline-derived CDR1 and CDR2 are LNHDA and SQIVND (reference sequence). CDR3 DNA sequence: TGTGCCAGTAGTAAACTTTCAGGGGGCAATCAGCCCCAGCATTTT. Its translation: CASSKLSGGNQPQHF.

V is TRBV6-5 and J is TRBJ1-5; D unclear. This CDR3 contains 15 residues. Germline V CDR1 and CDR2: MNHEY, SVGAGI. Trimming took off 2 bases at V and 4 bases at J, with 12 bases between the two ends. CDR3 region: CASSYQPYTNQPQHF. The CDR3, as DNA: TGTGCCAGCAGTTACCAACCTTATACAAATCAGCCCCAGCATTTT.

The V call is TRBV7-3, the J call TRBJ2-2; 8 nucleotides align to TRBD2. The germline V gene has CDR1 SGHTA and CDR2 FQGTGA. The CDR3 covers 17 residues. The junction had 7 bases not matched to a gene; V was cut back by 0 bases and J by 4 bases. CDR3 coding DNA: TGTGCCAGCAGCTTAACGTTTAGCGGGGAGGGCACCGGGGAGCTGTTTTTT. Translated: CASSLTFSGEGTGELFF.

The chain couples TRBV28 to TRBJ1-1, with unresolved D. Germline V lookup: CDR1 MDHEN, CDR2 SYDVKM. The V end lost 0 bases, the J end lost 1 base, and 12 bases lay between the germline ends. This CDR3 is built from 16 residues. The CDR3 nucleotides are TGTGCCAGCAGTTTATGGAGTGGCAGCGGGAACACTGAAGCTTTCTTT. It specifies CASSLWSGSGNTEAFF.

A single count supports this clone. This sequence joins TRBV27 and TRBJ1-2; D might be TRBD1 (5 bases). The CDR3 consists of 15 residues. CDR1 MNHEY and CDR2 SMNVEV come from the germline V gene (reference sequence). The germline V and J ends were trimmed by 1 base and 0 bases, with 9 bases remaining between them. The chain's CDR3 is CASSLFGASNYGYTF. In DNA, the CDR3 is TGTGCCAGCAGTTTATTTGGGGCCTCTAACTATGGCTACACCTTC.

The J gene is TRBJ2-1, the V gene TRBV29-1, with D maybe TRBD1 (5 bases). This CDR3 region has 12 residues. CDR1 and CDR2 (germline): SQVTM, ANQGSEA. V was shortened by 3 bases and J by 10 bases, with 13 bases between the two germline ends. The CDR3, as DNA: TGCAGCGTTGATGGGGCCCCTGGGGAGCAGTTCTTC. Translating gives CSVDGAPGEQFF.